This entry lists 22 T cell receptor beta chains sequenced from one sample in a study of blood T cell repertoires in COVID-19. The protocol was immunoSEQ multiplex PCR, while the TCRdb copy is restricted to in-frame clones and leaves out a portion. The sample holds fewer than 250,000 clones, roughly 80% seen once. The sample taken for sequencing was peripheral blood. The receptors were gathered from a woman aged 70-85 years with acute or convalescent COVID-19.

The genes are TRBV6-1 and TRBJ1-6; no clear D gene. CDR3 size: 16 residues. Germline-derived CDR1 and CDR2 are MNHNS and SASEGT. The V gene lost 0 bases and the J gene lost 4 bases, with 10 bases spanning the gap. CDR3 in DNA: TGTGCCAGCAGTGAAGCCAGAGGTTCGTATAATTCACCCCTCCACTTT. Encoded protein: CASSEARGSYNSPLHF.

The rearrangement links TRBV3-1 (or the pseudogene TRBV3-2) to TRBJ1-2, with 7 bases matching TRBD1. Per germline, CDR1 LGHDT and CDR2 YNNKEL (reference sequence). V lost 1 base to trimming and J lost 5 bases; unmatched junction nucleotides: 7. The CDR3 runs to 15 residues. The CDR3 region has the DNA TGTGCCAGCAGCCAAGCGGACAGGCAGGGGTATGGCTACACCTTC. It is translated as CASSQADRQGYGYTF.

V is TRBV29-1 and J is TRBJ1-1, with a weak D call TRBD1 (5 bases). V lost 4 bases and J 1 base, leaving 10 bases between the germline ends. The CDR3 is 13 residues long. The V gene's germline CDR1 is SQVTM and CDR2 ANQGSEA. CDR3 DNA sequence: TGCAGCGTTGTAGGACACCCGAACACTGAAGCTTTCTTT. This gives the protein CSVVGHPNTEAFF.

The chain employs TRBV7-2 and TRBJ2-7; 10 bases are a match to TRBD1. The CDR3 covers 14 residues. Trimming took 5 bases from V and 7 from J; bases not matched to a gene: 8. CDR1 is SGHTA, CDR2 FQGNSA, per germline. The DNA of the CDR3 is TGTGCCAGCAGCAGACGACAGGGGGCGGGGGAGCAGTACTTC. Translated, it gives CASSRRQGAGEQYF.

Comments on this clone: The sample contains more than one DNA sequence encoding this CDR3. The gene calls are TRBV3-1 (or the pseudogene TRBV3-2) and TRBJ1-1; D is undetermined. Germline CDR1 and CDR2: LGHDT and YNNKEL (reference sequence). V lost 4 bases and J lost 1, with 7 bases in between. There are 13 residues in the CDR3. Here the CDR3 reads CASSPTPNTEAFF. DNA of the CDR3: TGTGCCAGCAGCCCAACACCGAACACTGAAGCTTTCTTT.

The chain employs TRBV4-2 and TRBJ1-6; weak D call: TRBD1 (6 bases). V lost 3 bases and J lost 7, with 13 bases in between. This CDR3 is 15 amino acids long. Germline V gene data show CDR1 as LGHNA and CDR2 as YNFKEQ. CDR3 DNA: TGTGCCAGCAGCCAGGATGGACAGAGGAATTCACCCCTCCACTTT. Residues: CASSQDGQRNSPLHF.

The CDR3 DNA sequence: TGCGCCAGCAGCCAAGGGGGACAGGGGGGCGGGATCAGCTCCTACGAGCAGTACTTC. It codes for CASSQGGQGGGISSYEQYF. The chain recombines TRBV4-1 with TRBJ2-7, with 11 bases fitting TRBD1. The V segment lost 1 base and the J segment 0 bases; nucleotides outside the gene matches: 11. This CDR3 is built from 19 residues. Germline V gene sequence: CDR1 MGHRA, CDR2 YSYEKL.

The rearrangement joins TRBV18 to TRBJ1-1; TRBD1 is a possible D gene (6 bases). With 1 base removed from V and 1 base from J, the gap between germline ends came to 7 bases. Germline V gene data show CDR1 as KGHSH and CDR2 as LQKENI. This CDR3 is 14 amino acids long. The CDR3 sequence: CASSPQGGNTEAFF. Written as DNA, the CDR3 is TGTGCCAGCTCACCACAAGGGGGGAACACTGAAGCTTTCTTT.

The chain uses TRBV9 and TRBJ1-5, with D tentatively TRBD1 (6 bases). V gave up 0 bases and J gave up 4 bases, with 14 bases separating them. This CDR3 spans 16 amino acids. Germline V lookup: CDR1 SGDLS, CDR2 YYNGEE. CDR3 DNA sequence: TGTGCCAGCAGCGTAGGGGCAGGGGCGAATAATCAGCCCCAGCATTTT. Amino acids: CASSVGAGANNQPQHF.

The rearrangement uses TRBV6-5 and TRBJ2-1; 8 bases agree with TRBD2. Trimming at V came to 6 bases and at J to 0 bases, leaving 4 bases not matched to a gene. Germline V gene sequence: CDR1 MNHEY, CDR2 SVGAGI. The CDR3 spans 15 residues. The CDR3 nucleotides read TGTGCCAGCAGCCGTAGCGGGGTCTCCTACAATGAGCAGTTCTTC. It translates to CASSRSGVSYNEQFF.

The rearrangement joins TRBV10-1 to TRBJ2-6; D may be TRBD1 (6 bases). Germline V gene sequence: CDR1 WNHNN, CDR2 SYGVQD (reference sequence). This CDR3 is built from 16 residues. V lost 2 bases and J 3 bases, leaving 11 bases between the germline ends. The CDR3 bases are TGCGCCAGCAGTGAGGCCACAGGGAATGGGGCCAACGTCCTGACTTTC. It specifies CASSEATGNGANVLTF.

Concerning this clone itself: Its ends do not fully match the called genes, so a read error is possible. This chain links TRBV19 with TRBJ1-5; D not resolved. The CDR3 consists of 14 residues. From germline, CDR1 is LNHDA and CDR2 SQIVND (reference sequence). The DNA for the CDR3 is TGTGCCAGTAGTCTCATGGGCGGGGATCAACCCCAGCATTTT. It is translated as CASSLMGGDQPQHF.

The rearrangement joins TRBV14 to TRBJ2-2; tentative D call: TRBD2 (6 bases). Germline assignment: CDR1 SGHDN and CDR2 FVKESK. V lost 0 bases and J 7 bases, leaving 12 bases between the germline ends. The CDR3 is 15 amino acids. CDR3 sequence (DNA): TGTGCCAGCAGCCAAGACCGGCGGGGTGGCGGGGAGCTGTTTTTT. Its protein product is CASSQDRRGGGELFF.

V gene TRBV18 combines with J gene TRBJ1-6; D not certain. The CDR3 runs to 15 residues. The V gene lost 3 bases and the J gene lost 2 bases, with 8 bases spanning the gap. Germline CDR1 is KGHSH and CDR2 is LQKENI. In nucleotides, the CDR3 is TGTGCCAGCTCACCCCCGCGGACCTATAATTCACCCCTCCACTTT. Its translation: CASSPPRTYNSPLHF.

In DNA form, the CDR3 reads TGTGCCAGCAGCTTGTCTTACAGGGGATCTGAGCAGTTCTTC. Its protein is CASSLSYRGSEQFF. The chain couples TRBV7-9 to TRBJ2-1; 7 nucleotides align to TRBD1. The V gene end was trimmed by 3 bases and the J gene end by 9 bases; junction bases not matched to a gene: 8. This CDR3 is 14 amino acids long. Germline CDR1 and CDR2: SEHNR and FQNEAQ (reference sequence).

This clone was counted a few times. This rearrangement joins TRBV12-3 or TRBV12-4 to TRBJ1-2; no reliable D call. The germline V and J ends were trimmed by 9 bases and 4 bases, with 9 bases remaining between them. The CDR3 covers 11 residues. The CDR3 reads CASTRSYGYTF. The CDR3 nucleotides are TGTGCCAGTACAAGGAGCTATGGCTACACCTTC.

The CDR3: CASTLPGSPDTQYF. The CDR3 bases are TGTGCCAGCACCCTACCAGGGTCCCCAGATACGCAGTATTTT. V usage is TRBV6-5 and J usage is TRBJ2-3; TRBD1 might be the D (5 bases). The CDR3 runs 14 residues. V was cut by 7 bases and J by 4 bases, with 15 bases left in between. Germline CDR1 reads MNHEY; CDR2 reads SVGAGI.

This clone was detected once. This chain connects TRBV19 to TRBJ2-1; TRBD1 might be the D (6 bases). Germline V gene lookup returns CDR1 LNHDA and CDR2 SQIVND (reference sequence). V was cut by 3 bases and J by 2 bases, with 11 bases left in between. The CDR3 sequence is 15 residues long. The CDR3 DNA reads as TGTGCCAGTAGTATGTTGGGACATACCTACAATGAGCAGTTCTTC. Protein: CASSMLGHTYNEQFF.

V is TRBV19 and J is TRBJ1-2; 8 bases agree with TRBD1. Germline-derived CDR1 and CDR2 are LNHDA and SQIVND (reference sequence). The CDR3 runs to 16 residues. V dropped 7 bases and J dropped 4; count of bases not matched to a gene: 14. The CDR3 DNA is TGTGCCAGTATTCCGGACAGGGTTCTCTCCCCCTATGGCTACACCTTC. Translated: CASIPDRVLSPYGYTF.

The V gene is TRBV7-8, the J gene TRBJ1-2; possible D gene TRBD1, 5 bases. V lost 5 bases to trimming and J lost 3 bases, with 10 bases between them. Germline assignment: CDR1 SGHVS and CDR2 FQNEAQ. The CDR3 is made up of 13 amino acids. CDR3 DNA sequence: TGTGCCAGCAGCCGGGACTGGGACTATGGCTACACCTTC. Translated: CASSRDWDYGYTF.

The CDR3 reads CASSQDYSGAKNIQYF. The CDR3 nucleotides are TGCGCCAGCAGCCAAGATTACAGCGGAGCCAAAAACATTCAGTACTTC. The V gene is TRBV4-3, the J gene TRBJ2-4; TRBD2 might be the D (5 bases). The V end was cut by 0 bases, the J end by 0 bases, with 9 bases between. Germline V lookup: CDR1 LGHNA, CDR2 YSLEER. The length of the CDR3 is 16 residues.

Written as DNA, the CDR3 is TGTGCCTGGAGTTCAGGGGGCGGGTACGAGCAGTACTTC. Its protein product is CAWSSGGGYEQYF. The chain carries TRBV30 and TRBJ2-7, with TRBD1 matching 8 bases. V was clipped by 2 bases and J by 4 bases; unmatched bases: 4. CDR1 and CDR2 (germline): GTSNPN, SVGIG (reference sequence). The CDR3 has 13 amino acids.